This T cell receptor (beta chain) was captured in a study of blood T cell repertoires in COVID-19. Overall study context: From the United States, Italy and Spain came samples of acute and convalescent COVID-19.

The ends were cut back, 3 bases at V and 3 bases at J, with 12 bases in the middle. Germline lookup yields CDR1 KGHSH and CDR2 LQKENI. The CDR3 is made up of 15 amino acids. The repertoire was sequenced with immunoSEQ multiplex PCR; TCRdb's copy has only in-frame clones and lacks some. Of more than 25,000 clones listed, around 91% are singletons. The rearrangement links TRBV18 to TRBJ2-1; perhaps TRBD2 as D (7 bases). Source material: peripheral blood. The clonotype originates from a man aged 65-85 years with active or convalescent COVID-19. The CDR3 nucleotides are TGTGCCAGCTCACCGGGCGGGGGCGTCTACAATGAGCAGTTCTTC. Protein sequence: CASSPGGGVYNEQFF.